Below are 19 T cell receptor beta chains sequenced from a single sample in a study of tissue T cells after allogeneic stem cell transplantation. The repertoire was sequenced with immunoSEQ multiplex PCR; TCRdb's copy has only in-frame clones and lacks some. Of roughly 21,000 clones in the sample, approximately 69% are singletons; the top ten hold 0.41%. Sequenced material: blood. The receptor set was obtained from a female BALB/c mouse in good health. The mouse line has the MHC haplotype H2-d.

Details on this clone: Genes and germline come from the mouse. The read ends 1 residue shy of where the CDR3 ends; the end is completed using the germline J gene. V and J are TRBV4 and TRBJ1-3, with TRBD1 identical over 11 bases. V dropped 5 bases and J dropped 0; count of bases not matched to a gene: 6. The CDR3 is 17 residues long. Germline V gene sequence: CDR1 LGHDT, CDR2 YNNKQL (reference sequence). The sequenced part of the CDR3 DNA is TGTGCCAGCAGCCTCCGGACAGGGGGCGGTTCTGGAAATACGCTCTAT. Its protein product is CASSLRTGGGSGNTLY. The entire CDR3 reads CASSLRTGGGSGNTLYF.

As to this clone: Gene and germline names: mouse. The read falls 1 residue short of the CDR3 end, and the missing part is taken from the germline J gene. Different DNA sequences within this sample yield the same CDR3. This chain joins TRBV5 and TRBJ1-4; 7 bases are a match to TRBD1. The CDR3 consists of 15 residues. From germline, CDR1 is LGHNA and CDR2 YNLKQL (reference sequence). Trimming removed 4 bases from V and 0 bases from J; junction bases left unmatched: 2. CDR3 region: CASSPGTVSNERLFF. CDR3 DNA, as far as it was read: TGTGCCAGCAGCCCCGGGACAGTTTCCAACGAAAGATTATTT.

This clone came up a few times. Gene and germline names: mouse. The sequenced fragment ends 1 residue before the CDR3 boundary, so the rest is inferred from the germline J gene. This sequence joins TRBV13-2 and TRBJ1-3, with D perhaps TRBD1 (5 bases). The CDR3 covers 15 residues. Germline CDR1 is NNHNN and CDR2 is SYGAGS (reference sequence). Trimming left V 5 bases short and J 0 bases short, with 12 bases between. CDR3 region: CASGHGGISGNTLYF. The CDR3 DNA, read in part, is TGTGCCAGCGGCCATGGGGGAATTTCTGGAAATACGCTCTAT.

For this clone: Gene names denote mouse genes. The CDR3 end falls 1 residue outside the read, so it is completed with the germline J gene. The V and J genes are TRBV31 and TRBJ2-3, with D tentatively TRBD1 or TRBD2 (6 bases each). V gave up 5 bases and J gave up 0 bases, with 9 bases separating them. Per the germline V gene, CDR1 is GKSSPN and CDR2 is SITVG. The CDR3 length is 13 residues. The CDR3 is CAWGGPSAETLYF. The part of the CDR3 DNA that was read is TGTGCCTGGGGGGGCCCTAGTGCAGAAACGCTGTAT.

This clone has only a few counts. Gene names are mouse gene names. The read terminates 1 residue before the CDR3 end, so the remaining end is supplied by the germline J gene. This chain joins TRBV20 and TRBJ1-5; TRBD1 matches 7 bases. V shed 4 bases and J 2 bases; nucleotides not matched to a gene: 2. The CDR3 has 13 amino acids. Germline CDR1 GFQATS, CDR2 STVNSAI. This CDR3 reads CGAKQGYNQAPLF. The covered CDR3 bases are TGTGGTGCTAAACAGGGGTACAACCAGGCTCCGCTT.

As to this clone: Here the gene names and germline are mouse. The CDR3 end is not reached by the read, which stops 1 residue before it; the germline J gene fills it in. The chain links TRBV31 to TRBJ1-2; perhaps TRBD1 as D (5 bases). Germline-derived CDR1 and CDR2 are GKSSPN and SITVG. CDR3 length: 12 amino acids. Trimming stripped 3 bases from V and 2 bases from J, with 7 bases between. The CDR3 sequence: CAWRGPNSDYTF. The covered CDR3 bases are TGTGCCTGGAGGGGACCGAACTCCGACTACACC.

Note on this clone: Any gene name here is a mouse gene name. The sequenced fragment ends 1 residue before the CDR3 boundary, so the rest is inferred from the germline J gene. V gene TRBV19 combines with J gene TRBJ2-7; TRBD1 is a possible D gene (5 bases). V lost 5 bases and J 4 bases, leaving 7 bases between the germline ends. Germline CDR1 reads FNHDT; CDR2 reads SITEND (reference sequence). This CDR3 is built from 11 residues. The DNA read from the CDR3 is TGTGCCAGCAGGGACAATTATGAACAGTAC. Its translation is CASRDNYEQY. The entire CDR3 sequence reads CASRDNYEQYF.

This clone has more than one count but fewer than ten. Each gene name is a mouse one. The read is 1 residue too short to cover the CDR3 end, so that end is filled in from the germline J gene. This chain connects TRBV13-1 to TRBJ2-7, with 7 bases that match TRBD2. Germline values: CDR1 NSHNY, CDR2 SYGAGN. The V and J ends lost 4 bases and 2 bases, in that order; junction bases with no gene match: 6. The CDR3 spans 14 residues. This CDR3 reads CASSPGTAAYEQYF. CDR3 DNA, as far as it was read: TGTGCCAGCAGTCCCGGGACTGCCGCCTATGAACAGTAC.

Note on this clone: Gene names and germline match the mouse. The sequence runs out 1 residue before the end of the CDR3; the remainder is reconstructed from the germline J gene. The V call is TRBV29, the J call TRBJ1-1, with a weak D call TRBD1 (6 bases). The CDR3 is 13 residues long. Trimming removed 6 bases from V and 0 bases from J, with 8 bases in between. The germline gives CDR1 MSHET, CDR2 SYDVDS. The sequenced CDR3 bases are TGTGCTAGCAGGCGGGGGCCAAACACAGAAGTCTTC. Translation gives CASRRGPNTEVF. The CDR3 as a whole reads CASRRGPNTEVFF.

A remark on this clone: Gene names and germline refer to mouse. The read gets to within 1 residue of the CDR3 end, and the germline J gene fills in the rest. This sequence joins TRBV20 and TRBJ2-3; no clear D. V was shortened by 2 bases and J by 0 bases, with 9 bases between the two germline ends. Germline V CDR1 and CDR2: GFQATS, STVNSAI. The CDR3 spans 14 residues. The sequenced CDR3 bases are TGTGGTGCTAGGCTCCAGACTAGTGCAGAAACGCTGTAT. Its protein is CGARLQTSAETLY. The whole CDR3 protein reads CGARLQTSAETLYF. Together with reference TRBV20 and TRBJ2-3, the CDR3 gives the full variable domain: GALVYQYPRRTICKSGTSMRMECQAVGFQATSVAWYRQSPQKTFELIALSTVNSAIKYEQNFTQEKFPISHPNLSFSSMTVLNAYLEDRGLYLCGARLQTSAETLYFGSGTRLTVL.

As to this clone: Genes and germline are mouse. The CDR3 here is CASSQPGLGYEQYF. CDR3 DNA, as far as it was read: TGTGCCAGCAGCCAACCGGGACTGGGGTATGAACAGTAC. The chain employs TRBV2 and TRBJ2-7, with 10 bases lining up with TRBD2. The read ends 1 residue before the CDR3 terminus; that terminus is restored from the germline J gene. Germline CDR1 is LGHNA and CDR2 is YSYQKL. The CDR3 consists of 14 residues. The junction had 2 bases not matched to a gene; V was cut back by 2 bases and J by 4 bases.

A word on this clone: The gene names given are mouse names. The CDR3 goes on 1 residue after the read ends, and that part is filled in from the germline J gene. The chain carries TRBV4 and TRBJ2-4; 8 nucleotides agree with TRBD2. This CDR3 comprises 14 residues. CDR1 LGHDT and CDR2 YNNKQL come from the germline V gene (reference sequence). V lost 3 bases, J lost 3 bases, and 2 bases stayed unmatched. The CDR3 DNA, read in part, is TGTGCCAGCAGCTACCGGGACTGGCAAAACACCTTGTAC. Its translation is CASSYRDWQNTLY. The CDR3 in its entirety is CASSYRDWQNTLYF.

For this clone: Gene names and germline match the mouse. The read finishes 1 residue shy of the CDR3 end, and the germline J gene is used to complete it. This chain links TRBV1 with TRBJ1-1, with 7 bases fitting TRBD1. Germline lookup yields CDR1 NSQYPW and CDR2 LRSPGD (reference sequence). This CDR3 has 15 amino acids. V trimming: 0 bases; J trimming: 4 bases; junction bases outside the gene matches: 5. Partial CDR3 DNA: TGCACCTGCAGTGCAGATCAGGGGGGAGGCACAGAAGTCTTC. Amino acids: CTCSADQGGGTEVF. The whole CDR3 sequence reads CTCSADQGGGTEVFF.

This clone has just a few counts. The germline and genes are mouse ones. The read terminates 1 residue before the CDR3 end, so the remaining end is supplied by the germline J gene. V and J are TRBV29 and TRBJ2-4, with a possible D match to TRBD1 (6 bases). The CDR3 has 14 residues. Germline loops: CDR1 MSHET, CDR2 SYDVDS. The V gene lost 6 bases and the J gene lost 0 bases, with 10 bases spanning the gap. The CDR3 DNA, read in part, is TGTGCTAGCAGCCCGGGACAAAGTCAAAACACCTTGTAC. Translating it yields CASSPGQSQNTLY. The CDR3 in its entirety is CASSPGQSQNTLYF.

Regarding this clone: These gene names are mouse names. Read sequence stops 1 residue before the CDR3 end, and the germline J gene provides the missing end. The chain has TRBV1 and TRBJ1-1; no clear D gene. V lost 2 bases, J lost 0 bases, and 4 bases lay in between. The CDR3 consists of 13 residues. Germline V gives CDR1 NSQYPW, CDR2 LRSPGD (reference sequence). The CDR3 bases that were read are TGCACCTGCAGTGCAACAACAAACACAGAAGTCTTC. Its protein product is CTCSATTNTEVF. From start to end, the CDR3 is CTCSATTNTEVFF.

Of note for this clone: Genes here carry mouse names. With the read ending 1 residue before the CDR3 end, the germline J gene is used to fill in that end. The chain joins TRBV29 to TRBJ2-4, with D perhaps matching TRBD2 (5 bases). The V end was cut by 3 bases, the J end by 1 base, with 5 bases between. The CDR3 totals 13 residues. Germline lookup yields CDR1 MSHET and CDR2 SYDVDS. The sequenced part of the CDR3 DNA is TGTGCTAGCAGTTTTGGGGGTCAAAACACCTTGTAC. Its translation: CASSFGGQNTLY. Given in full, the CDR3 is CASSFGGQNTLYF.

In this sample, this clone turned up a few times. Mouse gene names and germline throughout. The read finishes 1 residue shy of the CDR3 end, and the germline J gene is used to complete it. J is TRBJ2-7 and V is TRBV13-1, with 9 bases lining up with TRBD1. The germline gives CDR1 NSHNY, CDR2 SYGAGN. V gave up 5 bases and J gave up 5 bases; unmatched junction bases: 2. This CDR3 is 12 amino acids long. CDR3 DNA (partial): TGTGCCAGCAGGAGGGACAGGGATGAACAGTAC. Its protein is CASRRDRDEQY. The whole CDR3 region reads CASRRDRDEQYF.

Details on this clone: Genes here carry mouse names. Coverage ceases 1 residue before the CDR3 finishes, and the germline J gene fills in the end. The chain is built from TRBV13-2 and TRBJ2-4, with 7 bases fitting TRBD2. This CDR3 has 15 amino acids. V lost 5 bases to trimming and J lost 0 bases; unmatched junction nucleotides: 6. Germline assignment: CDR1 NNHNN and CDR2 SYGAGS (reference sequence). The CDR3 sequence is CASGPGLSSQNTLYF. Partial CDR3 DNA: TGTGCCAGCGGGCCGGGACTGTCTAGTCAAAACACCTTGTAC.

Of note for this clone: Mouse gene names apply. CDR3 DNA (partial): TGTGCCAGCAGACGACTGGGGGTCGACACCCAGTAC. This codes for CASRRLGVDTQY. The whole CDR3 region reads CASRRLGVDTQYF. This sequence joins TRBV14 and TRBJ2-5, with 9 positions matching TRBD2. The CDR3 end falls 1 residue outside the read, so it is completed with the germline J gene. The CDR3 consists of 13 residues. V lost 5 bases to trimming and J lost 6 bases; unmatched junction nucleotides: 4. CDR1 is SGHDT, CDR2 FRDEAV, per germline.